Shown below are 16 T cell receptor beta chains from a single sample sequenced in a study of cytomegalovirus exposure and HLA in healthy donors. The PCR made use of 60 Vbeta and 13 Jbeta primers. Measured with immunoSEQ multiplex PCR; TCRdb has only the in-frame clones, and not every one. Among about 160,000 clones, around four fifths were seen once, and the ten largest hold about 10%. Sequences were obtained from PBMCs. Source of these receptors: a man aged 45-65 years in good health and CMV-seropositive.

The V and J genes are TRBV2 and TRBJ1-5, with TRBD1 identical over 11 bases. V shed 8 bases and J 7 bases; nucleotides not matched to a gene: 7. Germline lookup yields CDR1 SNHLY and CDR2 FYNNEI. The CDR3 sequence is 14 residues long. This CDR3 reads CASSRTGGDQPQHF. The CDR3 nucleotides are TGTGCCAGCTCAAGGACAGGGGGCGACCAGCCCCAGCATTTT.

The rearrangement uses TRBV28 and TRBJ2-7; the D gene is possibly TRBD1 (6 bases). Germline V gene lookup returns CDR1 MDHEN and CDR2 SYDVKM. CDR3 length: 14 residues. Trimming left V 1 base short and J 3 bases short, with 10 bases between. The CDR3, as DNA: TGTGCCAGCAGTTTATTTACAGGGTTCTACGAGCAGTACTTC. Translated, it gives CASSLFTGFYEQYF.

The V call is TRBV27, the J call TRBJ2-7; a possible D gene is TRBD1 (5 bases). Trimming removed 6 bases from V and 6 bases from J, with 12 bases in between. The CDR3 loop spans 12 amino acids. Germline CDR1 is MNHEY and CDR2 is SMNVEV (reference sequence). The CDR3 protein is CASRGVPSEQYF. In DNA, the CDR3 is TGTGCCAGCAGAGGGGTCCCCAGCGAGCAGTACTTC.

Regarding this clone: An end of the junction does not agree with germline; a read error may underlie this. The genes are TRBV7-7 and TRBJ2-5; TRBD2 matches at 12 bases. This CDR3 has 16 residues. Germline values: CDR1 SSHAT, CDR2 FNYEAQ (reference sequence). The CDR3 sequence: CASSPGGLAGQETQYF. The CDR3 bases are TGTGCTAGCAGCCCGGGGGGACTAGCGGGCCAAGAGACCCAGTACTTC.

The chain has TRBV10-3 and TRBJ2-3; TRBD2 aligns across 8 bases. In germline, CDR1 is ENHRY, CDR2 SYGVKD. This CDR3 is built from 14 residues. Trimming cost V 4 bases and J 2 bases; bases outside gene matches: 2. The DNA for the CDR3 is TGTGCCATCAGTGGGCGGGGGGACACAGATACGCAGTATTTT. This encodes CAISGRGDTDTQYF.

V gene TRBV7-2 combines with J gene TRBJ2-3; D possibly corresponds to TRBD1 (7 bases). Germline-derived CDR1 and CDR2 are SGHTA and FQGNSA. Trimming removed 1 base at V and 4 bases at J, with 15 bases between. This CDR3 has 16 amino acids. The CDR3 protein is CASSLDRQGGSDTQYF. The DNA of the CDR3 is TGTGCCAGCAGCTTAGATCGGCAGGGGGGTTCAGATACGCAGTATTTT.

The chain employs TRBV4-2 and TRBJ2-3; 7 bases align to TRBD2. The V gene's germline CDR1 is LGHNA and CDR2 YNFKEQ. The CDR3 sequence is 14 residues long. The junction had 4 bases not matched to a gene; V was cut back by 3 bases and J by 4 bases. In nucleotides, the CDR3 is TGTGCCAGCAGCCACCAGACTAGCCCAGATACGCAGTATTTT. Its protein product is CASSHQTSPDTQYF.

The chain uses TRBV10-3 and TRBJ2-5; D call uncertain. The CDR3 extends over 15 amino acids. V was shortened by 2 bases and J by 0 bases, with 10 bases between the two germline ends. The germline CDR1 and CDR2 sequences are ENHRY and SYGVKD. The chain's CDR3 is CAISERKQNQETQYF. The DNA for the CDR3 is TGTGCCATCAGTGAGAGAAAACAGAACCAAGAGACCCAGTACTTC.

The rearrangement joins TRBV6-5 to TRBJ2-5; 10 nucleotides line up with TRBD1. The end of the DNA fits TRBJ2-7 better, so the J call may be wrong. Germline CDR1 reads MNHEY; CDR2 reads SVGAGI. This CDR3 is 14 amino acids long. DNA for the CDR3: TGTGCCAGCAGATCCGGGACAGGGGTCCACGAGCAGTACTTC. Protein product: CASRSGTGVHEQYF.

The chain recombines TRBV2 with TRBJ2-4; D not resolved. This CDR3 has 14 amino acids. V lost 3 bases to trimming and J lost 0 bases, with 6 bases between them. CDR1 is SNHLY and CDR2 is FYNNEI in the germline V gene. The CDR3 nucleotides read TGTGCCAGCAGTGACTTCGGAGCCAAAAACATTCAGTACTTC. Its translation: CASSDFGAKNIQYF.

The chain is built from TRBV7-9 and TRBJ1-2; TRBD1 might be the D (6 bases). Germline CDR1 reads SEHNR; CDR2 reads FQNEAQ (reference sequence). Deletions cut 7 bases from V and 4 bases from J, with 19 bases between. The CDR3 is made up of 15 amino acids. In nucleotides, the CDR3 is TGTGCCAGCAAGTGGGGGCAGGGTTCCCCCTATGGCTACACCTTC. This codes for CASKWGQGSPYGYTF.

This chain uses TRBV5-6 with TRBJ2-5; 7 nucleotides match TRBD2. V trimming: 3 bases; J trimming: 4 bases; junction bases outside the gene matches: 6. Per the germline V gene, CDR1 is SGHDT and CDR2 is YYEEEE. The CDR3 spans 14 residues. CDR3 DNA: TGTGCCAGCAGCTCGGGAGGACGTTCAGAGACCCAGTACTTC. Protein sequence: CASSSGGRSETQYF.

V gene TRBV12-2 combines with J gene TRBJ2-7; the D call of TRBD2 is as the table states it, not checked on the DNA. TRBV12-2 is described as a pseudogene. The CDR3 spans 17 residues. In DNA form, the CDR3 reads TGTGCAAGTCGCCCACACCTTAAAGTCGAGGTTACCTACGAGCAGTACTTC. Its protein product is CASRPHLKVEVTYEQYF.

The chain couples TRBV7-9 to TRBJ2-7; D not certain. V lost 1 base, J lost 2 bases, and 9 bases lay in between. Germline lookup yields CDR1 SEHNR and CDR2 FQNEAQ (reference sequence). The CDR3 is 14 amino acids. This CDR3 reads CASSLVATPYEQYF. The CDR3 nucleotides are TGTGCCAGCAGCTTAGTGGCCACCCCCTACGAGCAGTACTTC. Using reference TRBV7-9 and TRBJ2-7 for the parts outside the CDR3, the full variable domain is DTGVSQNPRHKITKRGQNVTFRCDPISEHNRLYWYRQTLGQGPEFLTYFQNEAQLEKSRLLSDRFSAERPKGSFSTLEIQRTEQGDSAMYLCASSLVATPYEQYFGPGTRLTVT.

The rearrangement uses TRBV19 and TRBJ1-2, with TRBD1 matching over 7 bases. The CDR3 length is 14 residues. Trimming removed 3 bases from V and 4 bases from J; junction bases left unmatched: 5. Germline-derived CDR1 and CDR2 are LNHDA and SQIVND (reference sequence). CDR3 nucleotides: TGTGCCAGTAGTATCGAGACAGGGTCCTATGGCTACACCTTC. Protein sequence: CASSIETGSYGYTF.

The chain couples TRBV5-5 to TRBJ2-7; the D gene is possibly TRBD2 (6 bases). The germline CDR1 and CDR2 sequences are SGHKS and YYEKEE (reference sequence). This CDR3 is 13 amino acids long. The germline V and J ends were trimmed by 5 bases and 2 bases, with 11 bases remaining between them. The CDR3 spells CASSFGGAYEQYF. The CDR3 DNA is TGTGCCAGCAGTTTTGGAGGGGCCTACGAGCAGTACTTC.